This T cell receptor beta chain was recovered during a study of vaccination and CD4 T cells after COVID-19. For the study at large: The authors used overlapping spike peptides from SARS-CoV-2, HCoV-NL63, HCoV-OC43 and HCoV-229E to stimulate cells. The authors gave control cultures a CEFX pool, an HIV-1 Nef pool, or no peptide.

The treatment denotes: roughly 10-day PBMC culture with coronavirus spike peptide pools or control peptides (ViraFEST assay). IL-2 (around 9.1 IU/ml) and peptide pools (approximately 10 ug/ml) were added to cultures of two million PBMCs per well. The Oncomine TCR Beta short-read assay was applied to DNA of cultured CD4+ T cells. TCRdb called the PCR reads again in MiXCR, with one record for every CDR3 protein. The top ten clones hold approximately 9.9% of a sample with roughly 15,000 distinct CDR3 sequences, around 60% of them seen once. Regarding this clonotype: Its antigen is not known.

Germline lookup yields CDR1 MNHNS and CDR2 SASEGT. V lost 5 bases to trimming and J lost 12 bases, with 17 bases between them. The CDR3 is made up of 13 amino acids. The sequenced sample consisted of CD4+ T cells from blood, cultured in vitro. The sequence derives from a human donor who had recovered from COVID-19. This sequence joins TRBV6-1 and TRBJ1-5; the D is unclear. CDR3 region: CASSKPDKPSQHF. The CDR3 DNA reads TGTGCCAGCAGTAAACCCGACAAGCCGAGCCAGCATTTT.